These 9 T cell receptor beta chains originate from one sample sequenced in a study of CD8 T cells in ankylosing spondylitis. MiXCR was run by TCRdb on the 5' RACE reads, yielding one entry per CDR3 protein. Here the sample spans roughly 26,000 distinct CDR3 sequences, 10% to 15% being singletons. Sequences were obtained from blood. The receptor source for this set is a male donor with ankylosing spondylitis or in good health (not recorded which).

This clonotype was recorded a few times. J is TRBJ2-1 and V is TRBV30; 10 bases agree with TRBD1. V was clipped by 2 bases and J by 4 bases; unmatched bases: 2. This CDR3 contains 14 residues. Looked up from germline, CDR1 is GTSNPN and CDR2 is SVGIG (reference sequence). CDR3 sequence (DNA): TGTGCCTGGAGTAGACAGGGGGCGTACAATGAGCAGTTCTTC. Translating gives CAWSRQGAYNEQFF.

This clonotype came up many times. This chain uses TRBV29-1 with TRBJ2-3; 9 bases match TRBD2. The V and J ends lost 4 bases and 1 base, in that order; junction bases with no gene match: 3. Germline V CDR1 and CDR2: SQVTM, ANQGSEA. The CDR3 is 14 amino acids. As DNA, the CDR3 is TGCAGCGTTGTTAGCGGGAGACGCACAGATACGCAGTATTTT. It encodes CSVVSGRRTDTQYF.

This clonotype was observed a handful of times. This chain's CDR3 is CASSFRVIDEQFF. CDR3 bases: TGTGCCAGCAGCTTCAGGGTTATCGATGAGCAGTTCTTC. The chain combines TRBV7-9 with TRBJ2-1, with D perhaps TRBD1 (5 bases). The CDR3 has 13 residues. V lost 3 bases and J 8 bases, leaving 11 bases between the germline ends. Germline CDR1 is SEHNR and CDR2 is FQNEAQ (reference sequence).

This clonotype was seen ten or more times. The CDR3 DNA follows: TGCAGTGCCCCTATGGGCCGGGGACACAATGAGCAGTTCTTC. As protein: CSAPMGRGHNEQFF. The genes are TRBV20-1 and TRBJ2-1, with D perhaps TRBD1 or TRBD2 (5 bases each). Germline V gene sequence: CDR1 DFQATT, CDR2 SNEGSKA (reference sequence). V was pared by 6 bases and J by 5 bases, with 17 bases between. This CDR3 contains 14 residues.

This clonotype was found many times. The chain is built from TRBV4-2 and TRBJ1-4, with 9 bases lining up with TRBD1. Germline V gene lookup returns CDR1 LGHNA and CDR2 YNFKEQ. This CDR3 has 15 amino acids. J was trimmed by 4 bases and V by 5 bases; bases with no gene match: 5. The CDR3 sequence is CASSYRQGDNEKLFF. DNA of the CDR3: TGTGCCAGCAGCTACCGACAGGGGGATAATGAAAAACTGTTTTTT.

In its sample, this clonotype is medium-sized (0.01 to 0.1%). The germline gene is not matched at one end of the junction; a read error may be the cause. The chain has TRBV12-3 or TRBV12-4 and TRBJ2-1; D remains unclear. CDR3 length equals 11 residues. CDR3 loop: CASRLDNEQFF. In DNA form, the CDR3 reads TGTGCCAGCAGATTAGATAATGAGCAGTTCTTC.

This chain links TRBV27 with TRBJ2-1; 12 bases are shared with TRBD2. The CDR3 is 14 residues long. The germline V gene has CDR1 MNHEY and CDR2 SMNVEV (reference sequence). V shed 6 bases, J shed 15 bases, and the junction held 12 bases outside the gene matches. CDR3 residues: CASSILRTSGTLFF. In nucleotides, the CDR3 is TGTGCCAGCAGCATCCTTAGGACTAGCGGGACTTTGTTCTTC.

The chain joins TRBV28 to TRBJ2-1; weak D call: TRBD1 (6 bases). The CDR3 has 16 amino acids. CDR1 is MDHEN and CDR2 is SYDVKM in the germline V gene. V shed 4 bases and J shed 3 bases, with 16 bases lying between them. The CDR3 region has the DNA TGTGCCAGCAGTTATATGGGCAGGGGAGTCTACAATGAGCAGTTCTTC. Its translation: CASSYMGRGVYNEQFF.

This clonotype was seen at least ten times. The J gene is TRBJ2-1, the V gene TRBV5-1, with D unclear. Trimming left V 1 base short and J 6 bases short, with 2 bases between. This CDR3 is 11 amino acids long. Germline V gene data show CDR1 as SGHRS and CDR2 as YFSETQ. CDR3 residues: CASSLINEQFF. For the CDR3, the DNA is TGCGCCAGCAGCTTGATCAATGAGCAGTTCTTC.